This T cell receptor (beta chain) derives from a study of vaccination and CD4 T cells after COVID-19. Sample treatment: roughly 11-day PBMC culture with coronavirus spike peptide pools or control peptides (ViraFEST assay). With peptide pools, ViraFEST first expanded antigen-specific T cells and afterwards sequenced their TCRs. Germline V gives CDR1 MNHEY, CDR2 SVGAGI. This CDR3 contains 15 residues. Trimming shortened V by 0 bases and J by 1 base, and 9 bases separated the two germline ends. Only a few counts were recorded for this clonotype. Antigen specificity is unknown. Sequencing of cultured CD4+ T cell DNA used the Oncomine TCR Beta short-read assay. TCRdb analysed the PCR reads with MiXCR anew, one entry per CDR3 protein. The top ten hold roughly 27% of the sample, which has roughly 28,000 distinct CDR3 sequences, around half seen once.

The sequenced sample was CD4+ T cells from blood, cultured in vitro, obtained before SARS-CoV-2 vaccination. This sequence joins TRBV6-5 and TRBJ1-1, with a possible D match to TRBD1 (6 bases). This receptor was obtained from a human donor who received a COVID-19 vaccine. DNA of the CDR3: TGTGCCAGCAGTTACTCGGGAGGGGGGAACACTGAAGCTTTCTTT. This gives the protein CASSYSGGGNTEAFF.